The 16 T cell receptor beta chains listed next were all sequenced from one sample in a study of cytomegalovirus exposure and HLA in healthy donors. PCR involved 60 Vbeta and 13 Jbeta primers. Clones were sequenced by immunoSEQ multiplex PCR, and TCRdb holds only the in-frame ones, with some missing. The sample has about 120,000 clones, around 77% seen once; the top ten hold roughly 5.2%. Input material: PBMCs. These receptors came from a young man in good health and CMV-seropositive.

In the case of this clone: One junction end does not reproduce the germline sequence, and a read error may be involved. This specimen includes other DNA sequences encoding the same CDR3. The rearrangement joins TRBV6-1 to TRBJ1-2, with TRBD1 as a possible D gene (5 bases). CDR3 length equals 15 residues. Per the germline V gene, CDR1 is MNHNS and CDR2 is SASEGT. In DNA, the CDR3 is TGCGCCAGCAGTTTACCTAGGGACGGGGGCTATGGCTACACCTTC. Translation: CASSLPRDGGYGYTF.

The chain joins TRBV6-5 to TRBJ2-1; D not certain. CDR3 length: 13 residues. From germline, CDR1 is MNHEY and CDR2 SVGAGI. V was cut by 2 bases and J by 4 bases, with 6 bases left in between. CDR3 loop: CASSYGLYNEQFF. Written as DNA, the CDR3 is TGTGCCAGCAGTTACGGGCTATACAATGAGCAGTTCTTC.

This clone was observed once. In DNA, the CDR3 is TGTGCCAGCAGCCAAGGGACTAGCGGGGCTGGAGAGACCCAGTACTTC. Encoded protein: CASSQGTSGAGETQYF. V and J are TRBV4-2 and TRBJ2-5, with TRBD2 matching over 12 bases. The CDR3 covers 16 residues. CDR1 LGHNA and CDR2 YNFKEQ come from the germline V gene. V was pared by 1 base and J by 4 bases, with 4 bases of the junction left unmatched.

The V call is TRBV19, the J call TRBJ1-6, with D possibly being TRBD1 (5 bases). CDR1 is LNHDA and CDR2 is SQIVND in the germline V gene (reference sequence). CDR3 length: 15 amino acids. Trimming took 3 bases from V and 1 from J, leaving 7 bases between them. CDR3 protein: CASSIRGSYNSPLHF. The CDR3 DNA is TGTGCCAGTAGTATCCGGGGGTCCTATAATTCACCCCTCCACTTT.

The chain has TRBV7-3 and TRBJ2-7; TRBD2 matches 12 bases. The end of the DNA fits TRBJ2-1 better, so the J call may be wrong. CDR3 length equals 16 residues. Per the germline V gene, CDR1 is SGHTA and CDR2 is FQGTGA. The CDR3 DNA sequence: TGTGCCAGCAGCTCGACTAGCGGGAGCTCCTACAATGAGCAGTTCTTC. Its protein is CASSSTSGSSYNEQFF.

The chain carries TRBV11-2 and TRBJ2-1; D possibly corresponds to TRBD2 (6 bases). The CDR3 loop spans 13 amino acids. Trimming pared 0 bases from V and 13 bases from J, leaving 13 bases between. Germline V gene lookup returns CDR1 SGHAT and CDR2 FQNNGV. CDR3 DNA sequence: TGTGCCAGCAGCTTAGAGGGATTAGCGGTTCAGTTCTTC. Translation: CASSLEGLAVQFF.

The chain links TRBV5-1 to TRBJ2-3; 11 bases match TRBD2. The CDR3 covers 16 residues. Looked up from germline, CDR1 is SGHRS and CDR2 is YFSETQ. Trimming removed 4 bases from V and 0 bases from J; junction bases left unmatched: 4. The CDR3, as DNA: TGCGCCAGCAGCCTTGGGACTAGCGGAAGCACAGATACGCAGTATTTT. The encoded protein is CASSLGTSGSTDTQYF. Full variable domain (outside the CDR3, taken from reference TRBV5-1 and TRBJ2-3): KAGVTQTPRYLIKTRGQQVTLSCSPISGHRSVSWYQQTPGQGLQFLFEYFSETQRNKGNFPGRFSGRQFSNSRSEMNVSTLELGDSALYLCASSLGTSGSTDTQYFGPGTRLTVL.

The chain links TRBV2 to TRBJ2-7; TRBD2 aligns across 9 bases. Germline trimming cut 8 bases from V and 3 bases from J; bases unmatched to any gene: 5. Looked up from germline, CDR1 is SNHLY and CDR2 is FYNNEI. This CDR3 spans 13 amino acids. The DNA of the CDR3 is TGTGCCAGCTTAGCGGGGGCAGACTACGAGCAGTACTTC. The encoded protein is CASLAGADYEQYF.

This sequence joins TRBV2 and TRBJ1-1; the D is unclear. Germline-derived CDR1 and CDR2 are SNHLY and FYNNEI. The CDR3 loop spans 13 amino acids. The ends were cut back, 6 bases at V and 1 base at J, with 9 bases in the middle. The CDR3 sequence is CASRQTPNTEAFF. In DNA form, the CDR3 reads TGTGCCAGCAGACAGACACCGAACACTGAAGCTTTCTTT.

The V gene is TRBV9, the J gene TRBJ1-2; the D is unclear. Germline CDR1 SGDLS, CDR2 YYNGEE. The V end was cut by 0 bases, the J end by 4 bases, with 13 bases between. The CDR3 runs 15 residues. The CDR3 is CASSVAEAPGYGYTF. Written as DNA, the CDR3 is TGTGCCAGCAGCGTAGCTGAGGCTCCCGGCTATGGCTACACCTTC.

This clone was observed a handful of times. V is TRBV7-6 and J is TRBJ2-2; 9 bases map to TRBD1. Germline-derived CDR1 and CDR2 are SGHVS and FNYEAQ. The junction had 3 bases not matched to a gene; V was cut back by 5 bases and J by 5 bases. The CDR3 sequence is 14 residues long. CDR3 DNA sequence: TGTGCCAGCAGCCGGACAGGGGTTACCGGGGAGCTGTTTTTT. It translates to CASSRTGVTGELFF.

The chain combines TRBV19 with TRBJ1-3; D not resolved. The CDR3 extends over 13 amino acids. V lost 5 bases and J 10 bases, leaving 15 bases between the germline ends. Germline assignment: CDR1 LNHDA and CDR2 SQIVND (reference sequence). The CDR3 here is CASSPIYPRTIYF. In DNA form, the CDR3 reads TGTGCCAGTAGTCCCATCTATCCGCGGACCATATATTTT.

J is TRBJ1-1 and V is TRBV5-1; D remains unclear. In germline, CDR1 is SGHRS, CDR2 YFSETQ. The CDR3 loop spans 13 amino acids. V dropped 0 bases and J dropped 2 bases, with 5 bases sitting between them. The CDR3 region is CASSLAFNTEAFF. CDR3 nucleotides: TGCGCCAGCAGCTTGGCCTTCAACACTGAAGCTTTCTTT.

The chain has TRBV6-5 and TRBJ2-7, with a possible D match to TRBD2 (6 bases). Trimming removed 2 bases at V and 4 bases at J, with 18 bases between. CDR1 is MNHEY and CDR2 is SVGAGI in the germline V gene. There are 16 residues in the CDR3. This CDR3 reads CASSYPVASGLYEQYF. The CDR3 nucleotides read TGTGCCAGCAGTTACCCCGTGGCGAGCGGACTATACGAGCAGTACTTC.

The chain has TRBV19 and TRBJ2-3, with 8 bases that match TRBD2. In germline, CDR1 is LNHDA, CDR2 SQIVND (reference sequence). CDR3 length: 15 residues. Losses at the gene ends were 3 bases for V and 5 bases for J; bases not matched to a gene: 7. CDR3 region: CASSIPGLAGDTQYF. CDR3 nucleotide sequence: TGTGCCAGTAGTATCCCGGGCCTAGCGGGAGATACGCAGTATTTT.

The rearrangement uses TRBV4-2 and TRBJ1-6; 10 bases line up with TRBD1. Germline CDR1 reads LGHNA; CDR2 reads YNFKEQ. The CDR3 runs to 19 residues. V was pared by 1 base and J by 0 bases, with 6 bases of the junction left unmatched. CDR3 region: CASSQAGTGASSYNSPLHF. The CDR3 DNA sequence: TGTGCCAGCAGCCAAGCTGGGACAGGGGCCAGCTCCTATAATTCACCCCTCCACTTT.